Each of the 20 T cell receptor beta chains below was sequenced from the same sample in a study of patients and donors after allogeneic stem cell transplantation. TCRdb ran MiXCR on the RT-PCR reads and lists one entry per CDR3 protein. The repertoire holds 150,000 to 200,000 distinct CDR3 sequences, with around two fifths as singletons. The source material was blood, either unsorted or a sorted T cell fraction (not recorded which). The receptors come from a human donor who was either an allogeneic HSCT recipient or a stem cell or donor lymphocyte infusion donor (not recorded which). It is not recorded whose cells these are; they may come from a transplant donor.

This clonotype was picked up a small number of times. This CDR3 is CASSLPGPSYGYTF. For the CDR3, the DNA is TGTGCCAGCAGCCTACCGGGACCGAGCTATGGCTACACCTTC. This chain links TRBV3-1 with TRBJ1-2; D might be TRBD1 (5 bases). Germline loops: CDR1 LGHDT, CDR2 YNNKEL (reference sequence). The CDR3 has 14 amino acids. Trimming removed 4 bases from V and 4 bases from J, with 13 bases in between.

J is TRBJ1-2 and V is TRBV12-3 or TRBV12-4; D call uncertain. V lost 7 bases, J lost 4 bases, and 10 bases lay in between. There are 12 residues in the CDR3. As DNA, the CDR3 is TGTGCCAGCACCCTGGAGGGCTATGGCTACACCTTC. It yields the protein CASTLEGYGYTF.

J is TRBJ2-2 and V is TRBV9; D is ambiguous. V lost 0 bases and J 0 bases, leaving 9 bases between the germline ends. Germline values: CDR1 SGDLS, CDR2 YYNGEE. CDR3 length: 16 amino acids. The CDR3 DNA sequence: TGTGCCAGCAGCGTAGCTCCTGACTCGAACACCGGGGAGCTGTTTTTT. It translates to CASSVAPDSNTGELFF.

This clonotype was observed a few times. The V and J genes are TRBV7-9 and TRBJ2-1; D is perhaps TRBD2 (5 bases). Germline CDR1 SEHNR, CDR2 FQNEAQ (reference sequence). CDR3 length: 13 residues. Trimming stripped 8 bases from V and 7 bases from J, with 15 bases between. CDR3 in amino acids: CASGRTAGNEQFF. The DNA of the CDR3 is TGTGCCAGCGGTCGGACTGCCGGGAATGAGCAGTTCTTC. Variable domain in full (rest from reference TRBV7-9 and TRBJ2-1): DTGVSQNPRHKITKRGQNVTFRCDPISEHNRLYWYRQTLGQGPEFLTYFQNEAQLEKSRLLSDRFSAERPKGSFSTLEIQRTEQGDSAMYLCASGRTAGNEQFFGPGTRLTVL.

This clonotype was seen more than once but under ten times. The genes are TRBV14 and TRBJ1-2; TRBD1 matches at 8 bases. V lost 5 bases to trimming and J lost 8 bases; unmatched junction nucleotides: 7. The CDR3 sequence is 13 residues long. The germline gives CDR1 SGHDN, CDR2 FVKESK. The CDR3 nucleotides are TGTGCCAGCAGCTCTCGGGACAGGAGCGGCTACACCTTC. Protein: CASSSRDRSGYTF.

The chain carries TRBV12-3 or TRBV12-4 and TRBJ2-5, with TRBD1 as a possible D gene (5 bases). Trimming pared 3 bases from V and 8 bases from J, leaving 10 bases between. The CDR3 is 12 residues long. CDR3 in amino acids: CASSFGAETQYF. The DNA for the CDR3 is TGTGCCAGCAGTTTTGGGGCGGAAACCCAGTACTTC.

This clonotype was seen only a few times. V usage is TRBV4-3 and J usage is TRBJ2-7; D might be TRBD1 (7 bases). Germline V gene data show CDR1 as LGHNA and CDR2 as YSLEER. The germline V and J ends were trimmed by 3 bases and 3 bases, with 24 bases remaining between them. The CDR3 totals 18 residues. CDR3 sequence (DNA): TGCGCCAGCAGCCAGGAAACCAGGGGGGTTCTGGGAGGCTACGAGCAGTACTTC. This sequence encodes CASSQETRGVLGGYEQYF.

In its sample, this clonotype was seen once. The chain combines TRBV24-1 with TRBJ2-1, with D unclear. This CDR3 is built from 13 residues. Germline CDR1 reads KGHDR; CDR2 reads SFDVKD. V lost 9 bases and J lost 8, with 16 bases in between. CDR3 loop: CATSDEAGDEQFF. Here the CDR3 DNA reads TGTGCCACCTCGGACGAGGCTGGGGATGAGCAGTTCTTC.

The chain employs TRBV7-9 and TRBJ1-1; no clear D. Trimming took 3 bases from V and 2 from J, leaving 16 bases between them. Germline assignment: CDR1 SEHNR and CDR2 FQNEAQ (reference sequence). This CDR3 has 16 amino acids. The CDR3 coding sequence is TGTGCCAGCAGCTTCAGACAAACGCAGGAAAACACTGAAGCTTTCTTT. Translated: CASSFRQTQENTEAFF.

The V and J genes are TRBV29-1 and TRBJ2-1, with 11 bases matching TRBD1. After removal of 6 bases from V and 5 bases from J, the junction contained 3 bases not matched to a gene. This CDR3 has 13 amino acids. Per germline, CDR1 SQVTM and CDR2 ANQGSEA. CDR3 nucleotides: TGCAGCGTCCCGGGACAGGGGGACAATGAGCAGTTCTTC. This translates into CSVPGQGDNEQFF.

The sample holds a few counts of this clonotype. The chain has TRBV7-9 and TRBJ1-1, with 9 nucleotides matching TRBD1. V shed 4 bases and J 4 bases; nucleotides not matched to a gene: 4. Germline CDR1 reads SEHNR; CDR2 reads FQNEAQ (reference sequence). The CDR3 spans 14 residues. The CDR3 here is CASSWTGAGTEAFF. The CDR3 DNA reads TGTGCCAGCAGCTGGACAGGGGCCGGCACTGAAGCTTTCTTT.

This clonotype was seen only a few times. J is TRBJ1-1 and V is TRBV2, with D hard to call. The CDR3 contains 12 residues. From germline, CDR1 is SNHLY and CDR2 FYNNEI. With 8 bases removed from V and 1 base from J, the gap between germline ends came to 8 bases. CDR3: CASGAPNTEAFF. In DNA form, the CDR3 reads TGTGCCAGCGGTGCACCGAACACTGAAGCTTTCTTT.

Only a few counts were recorded for this clonotype. This rearrangement joins TRBV5-1 to TRBJ1-1; 7 positions match TRBD1. V dropped 5 bases and J dropped 3; count of bases not matched to a gene: 7. The germline CDR1 and CDR2 sequences are SGHRS and YFSETQ. The CDR3 runs to 14 residues. In DNA form, the CDR3 reads TGCGCCAGCAGGGTCGGGACAGCTGACACTGAAGCTTTCTTT. It specifies CASRVGTADTEAFF.

This clonotype was detected only a few times. The chain has TRBV5-1 and TRBJ1-1; a possible D gene is TRBD1 (5 bases). The germline V gene has CDR1 SGHRS and CDR2 YFSETQ. This CDR3 has 14 residues. The germline V and J ends were trimmed by 4 bases and 3 bases, with 13 bases remaining between them. The DNA for the CDR3 is TGCGCCAGCAGCGGGACGGGTTTGTACACTGAAGCTTTCTTT. This encodes CASSGTGLYTEAFF.

The CDR3 loop is CSVVPGTSGIATGELFF. The CDR3 bases are TGCAGCGTTGTACCCGGGACTAGCGGAATCGCCACCGGGGAGCTGTTTTTT. This rearrangement joins TRBV29-1 to TRBJ2-2, with TRBD2 matching over 11 bases. The germline V gene has CDR1 SQVTM and CDR2 ANQGSEA. The CDR3 is 17 residues long. The trim removed 4 bases at V and 4 bases at J, leaving 11 bases unmatched.

In its sample, this clonotype was seen a few times. This chain links TRBV7-9 with TRBJ1-2; D uncertain. Trimming removed 7 bases from V and 7 bases from J, with 22 bases in between. Germline-derived CDR1 and CDR2 are SEHNR and FQNEAQ (reference sequence). The CDR3 extends over 15 amino acids. Here the CDR3 DNA reads TGTGCCAGCATGCCCTGGATGCCAGAGGAGGGTGGCTACACCTTC. Translated: CASMPWMPEEGGYTF.

The gene calls are TRBV27 and TRBJ1-1; tentative D call: TRBD1 (6 bases). The V gene lost 2 bases and the J gene lost 2 bases, with 9 bases spanning the gap. Germline V gives CDR1 MNHEY, CDR2 SMNVEV (reference sequence). This CDR3 is built from 14 residues. CDR3 coding DNA: TGTGCCAGCAGTTTACACAGGGTAAACACTGAAGCTTTCTTT. Protein sequence: CASSLHRVNTEAFF.

This clonotype turned up a few times. The J gene is TRBJ1-2, the V gene TRBV6-5, with unresolved D. The CDR3 extends over 14 amino acids. The V end lost 5 bases, the J end lost 4 bases, and 14 bases lay between the germline ends. The germline V gene has CDR1 MNHEY and CDR2 SVGAGI. The CDR3 bases are TGTGCCAGCAGTACTACCGGGTCTTTCTATGGCTACACCTTC. This encodes CASSTTGSFYGYTF.

CDR3 bases: TGTGCCAGCAGCCAAGGACAGGATAGCAATCAGCCCCAGCATTTT. It translates to CASSQGQDSNQPQHF. The V and J genes are TRBV3-1 and TRBJ1-5; possibly TRBD1 for D (6 bases). The CDR3 has 15 amino acids. Germline V lookup: CDR1 LGHDT, CDR2 YNNKEL (reference sequence). The V gene lost 1 base and the J gene lost 0 bases, with 7 bases spanning the gap.

This clonotype showed up just a few times. The chain recombines TRBV12-3 or TRBV12-4 with TRBJ2-2; TRBD2 agrees at 14 bases. This CDR3 has 19 amino acids. The trim removed 6 bases at V and 5 bases at J, leaving 14 bases unmatched. CDR3 DNA sequence: TGTGCCAGCAGAAGACCGGGACTAGCGGGAGACGACGGAACCGGGGAGCTGTTTTTT. Protein product: CASRRPGLAGDDGTGELFF.